The entry below describes one T cell receptor (beta chain). Based on its abundance in the sample, this clonotype is large (0.1 to 1%). Its antigen specificity is not known. Base qualities are not recorded, but no much larger clone differs from it by a single base. The record originates from a study of regulatory T cells after allogeneic stem cell transplantation (dated 2018 in TCRdb). About the study as a whole: Patients were divided into groups based on whether acute graft-versus-host disease developed within 100 days of stem cell transplantation. The study compared the TCR repertoire of regulatory T cells after allogeneic stem cell transplantation in patients who had acute graft-versus-host disease versus patients who did not. Conventional CD4+ T cells defined as CD4+CD25+/-CD127+ were also sorted and TCR-sequenced for comparison in the study. CD4+CD25+CD127- regulatory T cells were isolated from patient PBMCs by fluorescence-activated cell sorting. Here is what the overall study found, with its caveats: Compared with patients who had graft-versus-host disease, patients without the disease had a regulatory T-cell TCR repertoire that was more focused and less diverse. No regulatory T-cell clones were found to be shared by all patients, and no significant correlation was observed between sorted cell numbers and the inverse Simpson index. Because of the small patient sample size, validation of the findings in a larger cohort was required. No significant difference in conventional CD4+ T-cell repertoire diversity was found between patients with and without graft-versus-host disease. A significantly larger repertoire share was occupied by the top 10 regulatory T-cell clones in non-GvHD patients, which suggested expansion of presumably allo-specific protective clones.

Sequencing took place on an Illumina MiSeq. The SMARTer RACE cDNA Amplification kit was used to reverse transcribe the RNA, and the TCR beta CDR3 region was then amplified. RNA from sorted cells was extracted with the RNeasy Mini Kit. Illumina paired-end sequencing was applied to the TCR beta amplicons. As for the authors' bioinformatics: MiXCR, VDJtools and the tcR R package were the tools used to analyze the TCR repertoire. Diversity was quantified with the inverse Simpson index, and clones were binned as rare, small, medium or expanded by repertoire proportion. The public sequencing data were trimmed at Q25 with fastp and processed into clonotypes with MiXCR by TCRdb, which kept only in-frame beta chains. Duplicate CDR3 protein sequences are folded into a single record with the most common DNA and genes. These V and J calls derive from TCRdb rather than the authors' analysis. The sample records 400 to 500 distinct CDR3 sequences, roughly 20% of which are singletons. The biggest ten clones account for roughly 20% of the sample.

V is reduced by 3 bases and J by 6 bases, leaving a spacing of 9 bases between them. CDR1 and CDR2 (KGHSH, LQKENI) derive from the germline V gene. The CDR3, cysteine through phenylalanine, is 13 amino acids long. The DNA shown is the 39-base CDR3, in frame from base 1. This specimen's time point label, interpreted: 30 days after allogeneic hematopoietic stem cell transplantation. At 30 days after allogeneic hematopoietic stem cell transplantation, peripheral blood mononuclear cells were collected from the patients. The input for sequencing was sorted CD4+ T cells from blood (whether regulatory or conventional is not recorded), taken 30 days after allogeneic stem cell transplant. The clonotype comes from a human patient who had an allogeneic stem cell transplant, so the T cells may come from the graft donor. The chain was built from TRBV18 and TRBJ1-5; the D gene is perhaps TRBD1, from 5 matching bases. The CDR3 protein sequence reads: CASSPDQGQPQHF. The base sequence is TGTGCCAGCTCACCGGATCAGGGTCAGCCCCAGCATTTT.